The entry below describes one T cell receptor (beta chain). The data derive from a study of T cell responses to AZD1222 COVID-19 vaccine. The data were produced by immunoSEQ multiplex PCR, yet TCRdb's version contains in-frame clones alone and is incomplete. The data show about 180,000 clones, with 75% to 90% seen just once and 6.9% held by the top ten. J gave up 5 bases and V 3 bases, and 11 bases lay outside the gene matches. The CDR3 sequence is 17 residues long. CDR1 is DFQATT, CDR2 SNEGSKA, per germline (reference sequence). The TCR was taken from an adult in good health. The specimen was peripheral blood, collected on day 0 of AZD1222 vaccination. This chain links TRBV20-1 with TRBJ2-2; 11 bases match TRBD1. CDR3 nucleotide sequence: TGCAGTGCTAGTAGAGGGGGGACAGGGGGTTATACCGGGGAGCTGTTTTTT. It specifies CSASRGGTGGYTGELFF.